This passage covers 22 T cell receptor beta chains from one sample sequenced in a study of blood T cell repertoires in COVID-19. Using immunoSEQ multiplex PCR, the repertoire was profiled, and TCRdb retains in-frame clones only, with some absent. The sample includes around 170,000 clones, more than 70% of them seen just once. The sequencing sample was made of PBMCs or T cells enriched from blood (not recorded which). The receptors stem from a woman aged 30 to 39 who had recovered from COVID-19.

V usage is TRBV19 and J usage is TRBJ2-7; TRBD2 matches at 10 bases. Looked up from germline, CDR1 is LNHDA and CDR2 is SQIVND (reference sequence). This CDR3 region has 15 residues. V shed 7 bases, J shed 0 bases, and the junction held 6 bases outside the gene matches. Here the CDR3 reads CASKKREGSSYEQYF. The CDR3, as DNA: TGTGCCAGTAAAAAGCGGGAGGGAAGCTCCTACGAGCAGTACTTC.

CDR3 sequence (DNA): TGTGCCAGCAGCAAGTCCCCACCCCTTCTGAGAACAGATACGCAGTATTTT. Its translation: CASSKSPPLLRTDTQYF. The V and J genes are TRBV21-1 and TRBJ2-3; TRBD2 was called by the table and not checked on the DNA. TRBV21-1 is noted as a pseudogene. The CDR3 has 17 amino acids.

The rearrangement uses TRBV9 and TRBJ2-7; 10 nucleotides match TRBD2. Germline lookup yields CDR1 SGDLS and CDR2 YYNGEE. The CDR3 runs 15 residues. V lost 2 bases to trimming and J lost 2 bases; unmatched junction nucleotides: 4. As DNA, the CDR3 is TGTGCCAGCAGCGTTGGACTAGCGGTGGCCTACGAGCAGTACTTC. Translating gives CASSVGLAVAYEQYF.

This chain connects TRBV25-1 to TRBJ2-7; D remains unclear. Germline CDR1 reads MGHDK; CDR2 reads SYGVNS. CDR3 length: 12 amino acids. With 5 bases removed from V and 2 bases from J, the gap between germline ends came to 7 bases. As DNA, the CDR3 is TGTGCCAGCAGTTATGGCACCTACGAGCAGTACTTC. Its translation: CASSYGTYEQYF.

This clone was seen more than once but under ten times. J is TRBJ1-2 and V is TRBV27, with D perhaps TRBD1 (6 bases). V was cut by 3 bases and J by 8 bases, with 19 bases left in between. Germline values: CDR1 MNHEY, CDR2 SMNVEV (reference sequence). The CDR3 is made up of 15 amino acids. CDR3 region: CASSFLARGLRGYTF. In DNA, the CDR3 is TGTGCCAGCAGTTTTTTGGCCAGGGGACTACGAGGCTACACCTTC.

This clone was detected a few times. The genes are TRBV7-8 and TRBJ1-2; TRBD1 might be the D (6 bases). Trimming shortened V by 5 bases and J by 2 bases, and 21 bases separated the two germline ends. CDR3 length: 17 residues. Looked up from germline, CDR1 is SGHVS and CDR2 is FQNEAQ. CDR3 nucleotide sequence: TGTGCCAGCAGCCCGACGCCAACAGGGTATGAGAACTATGGCTACACCTTC. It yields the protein CASSPTPTGYENYGYTF.

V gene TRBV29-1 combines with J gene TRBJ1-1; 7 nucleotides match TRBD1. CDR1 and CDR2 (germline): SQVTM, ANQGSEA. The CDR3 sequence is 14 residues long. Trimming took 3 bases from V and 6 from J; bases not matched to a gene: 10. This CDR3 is CSVDGGQHPAEAFF. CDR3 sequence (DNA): TGCAGCGTTGATGGGGGACAGCACCCAGCTGAAGCTTTCTTT.

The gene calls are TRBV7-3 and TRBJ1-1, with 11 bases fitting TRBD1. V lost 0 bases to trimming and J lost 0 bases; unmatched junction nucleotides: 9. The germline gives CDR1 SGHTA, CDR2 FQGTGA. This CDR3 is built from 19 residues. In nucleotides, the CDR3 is TGTGCCAGCAGCTTAACTTCCTCGGGACAGGGGGTTTTGAACACTGAAGCTTTCTTT. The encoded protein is CASSLTSSGQGVLNTEAFF. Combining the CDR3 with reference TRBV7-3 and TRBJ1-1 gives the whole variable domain GAGVSQTPSNKVTEKGKYVELRCDPISGHTALYWYRQSLGQGPEFLIYFQGTGAADDSGLPNDRFFAVRPEGSVSTLKIQRTERGDSAVYLCASSLTSSGQGVLNTEAFFGQGTRLTVV.

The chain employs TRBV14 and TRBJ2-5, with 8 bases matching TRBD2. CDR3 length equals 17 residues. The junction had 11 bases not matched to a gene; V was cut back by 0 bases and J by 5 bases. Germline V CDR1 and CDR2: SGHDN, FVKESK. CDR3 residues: CASSQDLLSGNWETQYF. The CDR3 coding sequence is TGTGCCAGCAGCCAAGATCTGCTTAGCGGGAACTGGGAGACCCAGTACTTC.

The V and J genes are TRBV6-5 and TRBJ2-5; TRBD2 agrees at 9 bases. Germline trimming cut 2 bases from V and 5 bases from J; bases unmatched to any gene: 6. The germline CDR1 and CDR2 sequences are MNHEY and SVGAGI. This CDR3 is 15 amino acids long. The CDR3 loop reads CASSYGGRARETQYF. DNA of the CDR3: TGTGCCAGCAGTTACGGCGGGAGGGCGCGGGAGACCCAGTACTTC.

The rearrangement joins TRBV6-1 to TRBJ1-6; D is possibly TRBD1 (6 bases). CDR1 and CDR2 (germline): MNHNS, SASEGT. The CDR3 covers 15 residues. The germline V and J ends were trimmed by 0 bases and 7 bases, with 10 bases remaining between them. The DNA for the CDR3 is TGTGCCAGCAGTGAAGCAACAGGGACCAATTCACCCCTCCACTTT. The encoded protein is CASSEATGTNSPLHF.

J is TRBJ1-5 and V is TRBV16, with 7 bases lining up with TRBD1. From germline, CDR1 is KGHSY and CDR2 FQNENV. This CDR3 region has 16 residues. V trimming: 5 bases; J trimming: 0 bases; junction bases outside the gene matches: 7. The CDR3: CASSRPGQSSNQPQHF. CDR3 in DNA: TGTGCCAGCAGCAGACCGGGACAGTCTAGCAATCAGCCCCAGCATTTT.

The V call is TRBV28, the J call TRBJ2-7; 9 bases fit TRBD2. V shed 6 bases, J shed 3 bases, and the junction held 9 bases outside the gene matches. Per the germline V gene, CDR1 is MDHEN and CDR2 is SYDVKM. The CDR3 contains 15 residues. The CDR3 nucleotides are TGTGCCAGCAGATCTCAGACTAGCGGTTACTACGAGCAGTACTTC. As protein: CASRSQTSGYYEQYF.

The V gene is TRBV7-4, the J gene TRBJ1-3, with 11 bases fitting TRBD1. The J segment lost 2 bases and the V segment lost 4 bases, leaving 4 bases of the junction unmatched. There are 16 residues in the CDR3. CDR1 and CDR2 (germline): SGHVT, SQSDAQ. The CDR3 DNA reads TGTGCCAGCAGCTCCCAGGACAGGGGGCCTGGAAACACCATATATTTT. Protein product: CASSSQDRGPGNTIYF.

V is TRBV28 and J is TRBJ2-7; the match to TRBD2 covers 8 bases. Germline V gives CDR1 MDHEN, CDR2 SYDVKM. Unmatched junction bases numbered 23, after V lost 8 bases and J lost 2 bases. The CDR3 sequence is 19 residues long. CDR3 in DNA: TGTGCCAGCGGCCTAAGTTTCGATATAGCGGGAACCTCCCCCTACGAGCAGTACTTC. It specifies CASGLSFDIAGTSPYEQYF.

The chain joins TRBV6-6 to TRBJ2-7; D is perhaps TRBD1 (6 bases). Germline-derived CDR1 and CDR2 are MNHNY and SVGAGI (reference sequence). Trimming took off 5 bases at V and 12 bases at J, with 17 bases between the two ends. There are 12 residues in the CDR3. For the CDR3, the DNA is TGTGCCAGCAGTAGTACAGGGTCCACGTGGTACTTC. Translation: CASSSTGSTWYF.

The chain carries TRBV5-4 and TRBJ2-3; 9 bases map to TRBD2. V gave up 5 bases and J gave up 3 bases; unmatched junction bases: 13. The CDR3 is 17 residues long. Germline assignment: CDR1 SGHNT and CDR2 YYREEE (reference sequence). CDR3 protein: CASSRGGVTSGTDTQYF. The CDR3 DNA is TGTGCCAGCAGTCGTGGGGGGGTTACTAGCGGGACAGATACGCAGTATTTT. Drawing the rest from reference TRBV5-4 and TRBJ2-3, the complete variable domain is ETGVTQSPTHLIKTRGQQVTLRCSSQSGHNTVSWYQQALGQGPQFIFQYYREEENGRGNFPPRFSGLQFPNYSSELNVNALELDDSALYLCASSRGGVTSGTDTQYFGPGTRLTVL.

Here the CDR3 DNA reads TGTGCCAGCAGCTTACTATCAGGGAAATCACCCCTCCACTTT. Protein sequence: CASSLLSGKSPLHF. J is TRBJ1-6 and V is TRBV7-9, with D possibly matching TRBD1 (5 bases). The CDR3 has 14 amino acids. Germline CDR1 reads SEHNR; CDR2 reads FQNEAQ (reference sequence). V lost 2 bases, J lost 10 bases, and 12 bases lay in between. Filled out from reference TRBV7-9 and TRBJ1-6, the complete variable domain reads DTGVSQNPRHKITKRGQNVTFRCDPISEHNRLYWYRQTLGQGPEFLTYFQNEAQLEKSRLLSDRFSAERPKGSFSTLEIQRTEQGDSAMYLCASSLLSGKSPLHFGNGTRLTVT.

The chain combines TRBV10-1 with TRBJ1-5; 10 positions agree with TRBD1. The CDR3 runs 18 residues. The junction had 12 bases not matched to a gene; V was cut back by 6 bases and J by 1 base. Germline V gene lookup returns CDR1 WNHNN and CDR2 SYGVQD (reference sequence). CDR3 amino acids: CASRKRLPGQGSNQPQHF. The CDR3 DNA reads TGCGCCAGCAGGAAGAGGCTACCGGGACAGGGGAGCAATCAGCCCCAGCATTTT.

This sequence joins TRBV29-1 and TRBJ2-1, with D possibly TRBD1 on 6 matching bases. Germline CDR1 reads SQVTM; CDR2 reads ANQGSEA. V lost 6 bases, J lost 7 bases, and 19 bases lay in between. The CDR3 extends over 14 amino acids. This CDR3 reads CSVLMTGHQNEQFF. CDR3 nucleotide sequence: TGCAGCGTGCTAATGACGGGACACCAAAATGAGCAGTTCTTC.

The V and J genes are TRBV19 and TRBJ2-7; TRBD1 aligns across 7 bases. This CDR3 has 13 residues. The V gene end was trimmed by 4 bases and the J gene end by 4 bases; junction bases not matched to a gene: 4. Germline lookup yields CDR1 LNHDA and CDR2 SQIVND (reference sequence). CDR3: CASSTGQTYEQYF. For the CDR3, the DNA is TGTGCCAGTAGTACGGGACAGACTTACGAGCAGTACTTC.

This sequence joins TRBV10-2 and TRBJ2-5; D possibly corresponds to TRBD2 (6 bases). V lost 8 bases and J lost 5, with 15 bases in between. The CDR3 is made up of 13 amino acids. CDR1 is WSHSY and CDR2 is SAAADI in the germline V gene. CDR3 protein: CASQTGVYETQYF. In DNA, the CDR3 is TGCGCCAGCCAGACGGGAGTATATGAGACCCAGTACTTC.